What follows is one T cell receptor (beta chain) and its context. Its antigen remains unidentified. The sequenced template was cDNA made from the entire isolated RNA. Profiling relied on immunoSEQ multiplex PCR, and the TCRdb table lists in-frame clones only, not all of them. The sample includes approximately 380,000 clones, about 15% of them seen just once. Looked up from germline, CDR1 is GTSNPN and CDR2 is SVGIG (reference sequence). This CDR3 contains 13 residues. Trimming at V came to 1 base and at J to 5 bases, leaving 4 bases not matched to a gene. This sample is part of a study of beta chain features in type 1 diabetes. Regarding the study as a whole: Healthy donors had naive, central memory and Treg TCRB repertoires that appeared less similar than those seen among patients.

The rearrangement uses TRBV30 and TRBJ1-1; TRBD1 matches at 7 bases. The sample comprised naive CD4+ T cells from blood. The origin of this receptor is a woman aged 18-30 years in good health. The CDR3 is CAWSGQGWTEAFF. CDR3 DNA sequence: TGTGCCTGGAGTGGACAGGGCTGGACTGAAGCTTTCTTT. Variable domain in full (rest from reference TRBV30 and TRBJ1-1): SQTIHQWPATLVQPVGSPLSLECTVEGTSNPNLYWYRQAAGRGLQLLFYSVGIGQISSEVPQNLSASRPQDRQFILSSKKLLLSDSGFYLCAWSGQGWTEAFFGQGTRLTVV.